This TCR beta chain appears in the sequencing data of a study of tumor-infiltrating lymphocytes in primary liver carcinoma. Overall study: Patients' primary liver carcinoma was surgically resected. The study included patients who were men and women aged 30 to 69 years. General study results and limits: Researchers found tumor-adjacent and tumor-blood pairs overlapped less than tumor region pairs.

The CDR3 covers 14 residues. The germline gives CDR1 MNHNS, CDR2 SASEGT. The source of the blood RNA was unsorted whole blood, and germline DNA was extracted as well. No treatment had been given to the patients, who were chronically infected with HBV. Synthesis of TCR beta cDNA was carried out from 500 ng total RNA with a constant-region primer. Three-round nested multiplex PCR performed with slightly modified ARM-PCR produced the TCR beta libraries. The opening two PCR rounds, about 10 cycles each, paired TRBV1-TRBV30 forward primers with a C-beta reverse primer. TCRdb re-called the multiplex PCR reads with MiXCR, one entry per CDR3 protein. The sample records about 320,000 distinct CDR3 sequences, approximately 65% being singletons. As regards this clonotype: Its antigen is undetermined. The junction departs from the called germline gene at one end, perhaps through a read error.

Material for sequencing was peripheral blood. The chain uses TRBV6-1 and TRBJ2-2, with unresolved D. This TCR was sampled from a man aged 40-50 years with primary liver carcinoma and hepatitis B virus infection. The CDR3 DNA follows: TGTGCCGGCAGGCAAGGGTCTTTCACCGGGGAGCTGTTTTTT. This translates into CAGRQGSFTGELFF.